The T cell receptor (beta chain) described here comes from a study of T cells expressing NK-cell markers. Study at large: The TCR beta repertoires originated in sorted CD3+CD56+NKG2C+, CD3+CD56+NKG2C- and CD3+CD56-NKG2C+ T cells. Seven HCMV-seropositive donors and one seronegative donor made up the eight sequenced donors.

Findings of the study overall: Expanded clones of NKG2C+ T cells had an unclear HCMV specificity.

TCR beta cDNA was made by 5'RACE template switching with UMIs. Reprocessing the 5' RACE reads, TCRdb reports a single entry for every CDR3 protein and omits DNA. The sample data list around 100,000 distinct CDR3 sequences. The CDR3 covers 14 residues. CDR1 and CDR2 (germline): SGHTA, FQGNSA. Points on this clonotype: What it recognizes is unknown.

The sequence was collected from a woman between 18 and 70 years old in good health. The sample consisted of blood T cells: a sorted CD56 or NKG2C T cell subset, CD4+ or CD8+ T cells, or bulk PBMC T cells (not recorded which). The gene calls are TRBV7-2 and TRBJ1-5; TCRdb names TRBD1, which stays unverified in the absence of DNA. The CDR3 loop is CASSPLGGAQPQHF.